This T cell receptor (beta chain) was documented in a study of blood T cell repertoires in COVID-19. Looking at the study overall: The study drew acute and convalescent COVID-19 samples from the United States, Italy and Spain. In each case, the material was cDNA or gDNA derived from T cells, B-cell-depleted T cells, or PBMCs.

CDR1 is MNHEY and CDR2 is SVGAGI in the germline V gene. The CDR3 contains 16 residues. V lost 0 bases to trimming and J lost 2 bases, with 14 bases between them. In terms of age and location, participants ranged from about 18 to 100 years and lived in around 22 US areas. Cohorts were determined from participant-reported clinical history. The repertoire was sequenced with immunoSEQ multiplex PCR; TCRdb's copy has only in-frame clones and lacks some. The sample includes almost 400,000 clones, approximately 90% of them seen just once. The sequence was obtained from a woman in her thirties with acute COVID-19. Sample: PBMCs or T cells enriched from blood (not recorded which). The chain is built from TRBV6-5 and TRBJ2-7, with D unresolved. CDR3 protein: CASSYSGADFTYEQYF. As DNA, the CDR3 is TGTGCCAGCAGTTACTCAGGAGCCGACTTTACCTACGAGCAGTACTTC.